What follows is one T cell receptor (beta chain) and its context. Its antigen remains unknown. Clones were read by immunoSEQ multiplex PCR, and TCRdb kept only the in-frame ones, dropping some. The data hold some 120,000 clones, with approximately 83% observed a single time. The source of the sample is a study of T cell responses to AZD1222 COVID-19 vaccine. Study as a whole: It was second doses at about 4 or about 12 weeks that were pooled.

Study results and limitations: Repertoire sampling happened only post peak T cell response. The sample set comprised mostly white British donors with more females, and clonal diversity was possibly underestimated.

Germline CDR1 and CDR2: SQVTM and ANQGSEA. The V and J ends lost 5 bases and 2 bases respectively, with 9 bases between them. This CDR3 has 12 residues. Sequencing was performed on peripheral blood, taken on day 0 of AZD1222 vaccination. The rearrangement uses TRBV29-1 and TRBJ1-2; D possibly corresponds to TRBD1 (6 bases). The receptor was derived from an adult in good health. The CDR3 protein is CSVLQGNYGYTF. DNA of the CDR3: TGCAGCGTTCTCCAGGGGAACTATGGCTACACCTTC.